This T cell receptor (beta chain) was documented in a study of spatial heterogeneity in lung cancer. Across the study: The study consistently detected more beta-chain than alpha-chain sequences. Unique TCR and UMI combinations averaged more than ten appearances each in raw reads.

Germline V lookup: CDR1 DFQATT, CDR2 SNEGSKA (reference sequence). Losses at the gene ends were 0 bases for V and 7 bases for J; bases not matched to a gene: 7. The CDR3 totals 16 residues. Time point indicated: sample taken at primary tumor resection. Frozen PBMC, nontumor lung or tumor provided whole RNA, which was sequenced unsorted. TCR cDNA molecules each carried a unique molecular identifier. TCRdb ran MiXCR on the 5' RACE reads and lists one entry per CDR3 protein. Of 6,000 to 8,500 distinct CDR3 sequences in the sample, 5.4% are singletons; the top ten hold 6.5% to 8.5%. In this sample, this clonotype turned up many times.

The sequence came from a female donor with early-stage non-small cell lung cancer. V and J are TRBV20-1 and TRBJ2-2, with TRBD2 matching 11 bases. Sequencing used normal lung tissue next to the tumor, obtained at surgery. The CDR3 reads CSARDLAGGHGGELFF. CDR3 nucleotides: TGCAGTGCTAGAGATTTAGCGGGAGGGCATGGCGGGGAGCTGTTTTTT.